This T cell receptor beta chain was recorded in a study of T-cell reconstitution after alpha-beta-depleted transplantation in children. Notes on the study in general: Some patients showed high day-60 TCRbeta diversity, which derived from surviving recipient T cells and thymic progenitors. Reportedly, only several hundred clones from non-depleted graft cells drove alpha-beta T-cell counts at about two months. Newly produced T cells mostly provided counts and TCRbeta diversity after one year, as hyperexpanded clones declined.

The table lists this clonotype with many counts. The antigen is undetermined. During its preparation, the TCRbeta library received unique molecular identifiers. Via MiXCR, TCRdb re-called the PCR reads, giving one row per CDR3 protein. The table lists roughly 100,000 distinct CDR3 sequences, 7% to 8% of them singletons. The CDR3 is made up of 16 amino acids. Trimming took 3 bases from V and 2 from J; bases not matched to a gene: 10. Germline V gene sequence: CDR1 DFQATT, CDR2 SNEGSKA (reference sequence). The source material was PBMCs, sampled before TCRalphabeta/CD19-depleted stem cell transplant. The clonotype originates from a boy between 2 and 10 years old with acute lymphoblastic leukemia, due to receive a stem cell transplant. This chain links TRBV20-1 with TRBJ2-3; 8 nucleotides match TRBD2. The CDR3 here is CSARPFLAGLTDTQYF. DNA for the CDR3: TGCAGTGCTAGGCCATTCTTAGCGGGGCTCACAGATACGCAGTATTTT.